The TCR beta chain under discussion was sequenced for a study of cytomegalovirus exposure and HLA in healthy donors. The PCR ran on 60 Vbeta and 13 Jbeta primers. Libraries were prepared by immunoSEQ multiplex PCR; TCRdb keeps only in-frame clonotypes and omits some of them. The table has about 130,000 clones, about 77% seen once; the top ten hold 1% to 1.5%. Trimming took 3 bases from V and 0 from J, leaving 9 bases between them. Germline CDR1 is SEHNR and CDR2 is FQNEAQ (reference sequence). This CDR3 contains 15 residues. The chain combines TRBV7-9 with TRBJ1-5; D perhaps matches TRBD1 (6 bases). The sequence came from a man aged 45 to 65 in good health and CMV-seronegative. The source material was PBMCs. CDR3 bases: TGTGCCAGCAGCTTGACAGGAGATAGCAATCAGCCCCAGCATTTT. It encodes CASSLTGDSNQPQHF.